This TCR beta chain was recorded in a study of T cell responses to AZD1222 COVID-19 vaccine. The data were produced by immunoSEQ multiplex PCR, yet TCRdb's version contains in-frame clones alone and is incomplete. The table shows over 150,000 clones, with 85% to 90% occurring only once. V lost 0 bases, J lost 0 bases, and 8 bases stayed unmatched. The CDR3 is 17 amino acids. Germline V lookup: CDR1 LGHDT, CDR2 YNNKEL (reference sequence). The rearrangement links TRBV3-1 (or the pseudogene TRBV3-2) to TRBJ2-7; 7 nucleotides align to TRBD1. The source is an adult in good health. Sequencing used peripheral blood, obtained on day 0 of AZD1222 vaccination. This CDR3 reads CASSQDLGAGGSYEQYF. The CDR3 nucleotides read TGTGCCAGCAGCCAAGATCTGGGGGCAGGGGGCTCCTACGAGCAGTACTTC.